This T cell receptor beta chain was sequenced in a study of preoperative IRX-2 immunotherapy in early breast cancer. This CDR3 comprises 16 residues. V was trimmed by 3 bases and J by 3 bases, leaving 16 bases between them. The germline gives CDR1 SGHRS, CDR2 YFSETQ. Treatment reported: preoperative locoregional IRX-2 cytokine immunotherapy. Samples came from a phase Ib trial of preoperative locoregional IRX-2 cytokine immunotherapy. Assay: immunoSEQ multiplex PCR; the TCRdb copy retains only in-frame clones and omits some. The sample has about 5,600 clones, approximately 60% seen once. The chain couples TRBV5-1 to TRBJ2-1; D gene ambiguous. The TCR comes from a human donor with breast cancer. The source was tumor tissue, collected before IRX-2 immunotherapy. The CDR3 is CASSSALRSFYNEQFF. CDR3 in DNA: TGCGCCAGCAGCTCGGCACTCCGCAGCTTCTACAATGAGCAGTTCTTC.